This T cell receptor (beta chain) was obtained from a study of early T cells in non-severe SARS-CoV-2 infection. Study-level background: Sequencing of bulk RNA from unsorted whole blood was done, without chain pairing. The study, taken as a whole, reports: A preference for anti-spike CD8 responses marked VDJdb matching, which missed private and CD4 specificities.

Molecules of cDNA were individually given unique molecular identifiers that were attached to them. TCRdb re-analysed the 5' RACE reads in MiXCR, keeping a single row per CDR3 protein. The table has about 17,000 distinct CDR3 sequences, approximately 5.4% seen once. This clonotype was recorded at least ten times. Its antigen is not identified. This CDR3 has 13 amino acids. CDR1 is SGHTA, CDR2 FQGNSA, per germline. With 1 base removed from V and 0 bases from J, the gap between germline ends came to 3 bases. This chain uses TRBV7-2 with TRBJ1-1, with D unresolved. The sample consisted of whole blood, taken at baseline. This TCR was sampled from an adult who was a healthcare worker with PCR-confirmed SARS-CoV-2 infection or an uninfected control (not recorded which). The CDR3 reads CASSLVVNTEAFF. The CDR3, as DNA: TGTGCCAGCAGCTTAGTGGTGAACACTGAAGCTTTCTTT.